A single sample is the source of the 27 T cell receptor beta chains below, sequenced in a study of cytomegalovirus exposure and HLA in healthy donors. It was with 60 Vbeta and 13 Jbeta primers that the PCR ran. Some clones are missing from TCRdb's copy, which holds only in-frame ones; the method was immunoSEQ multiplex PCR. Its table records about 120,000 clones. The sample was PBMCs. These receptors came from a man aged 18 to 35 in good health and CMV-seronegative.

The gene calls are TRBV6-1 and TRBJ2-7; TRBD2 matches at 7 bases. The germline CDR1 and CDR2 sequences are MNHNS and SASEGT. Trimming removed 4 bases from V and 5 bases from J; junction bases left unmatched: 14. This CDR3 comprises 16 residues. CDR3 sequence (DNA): TGTGCCAGCAGTGTCCCGATTCGCGGGAGAAGAAACGAGCAGTACTTC. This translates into CASSVPIRGRRNEQYF.

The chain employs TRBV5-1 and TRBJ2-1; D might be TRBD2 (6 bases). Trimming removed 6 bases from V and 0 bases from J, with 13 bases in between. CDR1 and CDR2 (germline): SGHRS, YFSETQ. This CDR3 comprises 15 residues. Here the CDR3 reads CASKMEGSSYNEQFF. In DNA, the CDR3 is TGCGCCAGCAAGATGGAGGGGAGCTCCTACAATGAGCAGTTCTTC.

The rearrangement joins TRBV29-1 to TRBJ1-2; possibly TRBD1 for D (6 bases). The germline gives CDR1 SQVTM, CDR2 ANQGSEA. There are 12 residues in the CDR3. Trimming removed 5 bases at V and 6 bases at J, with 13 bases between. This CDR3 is CSVSRGRDGYTF. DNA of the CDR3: TGCAGCGTTTCCAGGGGCCGAGATGGCTACACCTTC.

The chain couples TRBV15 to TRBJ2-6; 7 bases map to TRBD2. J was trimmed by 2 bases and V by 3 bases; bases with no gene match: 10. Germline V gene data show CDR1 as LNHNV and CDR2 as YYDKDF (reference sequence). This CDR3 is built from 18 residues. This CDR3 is CATSRGLISEAGANVLTF. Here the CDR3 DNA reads TGTGCCACCAGCAGGGGACTAATCTCAGAGGCTGGGGCCAACGTCCTGACTTTC.

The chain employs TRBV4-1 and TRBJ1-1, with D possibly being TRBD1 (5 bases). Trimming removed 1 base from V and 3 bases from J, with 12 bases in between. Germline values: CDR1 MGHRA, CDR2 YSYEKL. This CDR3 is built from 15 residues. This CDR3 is CASSQVPTGDTEAFF. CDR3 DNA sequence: TGCGCCAGCAGCCAAGTTCCCACAGGCGACACTGAAGCTTTCTTT.

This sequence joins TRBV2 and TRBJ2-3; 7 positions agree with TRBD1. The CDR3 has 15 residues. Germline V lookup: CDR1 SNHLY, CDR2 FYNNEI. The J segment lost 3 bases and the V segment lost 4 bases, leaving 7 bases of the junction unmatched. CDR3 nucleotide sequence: TGTGCCAGCAGTGTCCAGAGGGGGCCGACAGATACGCAGTATTTT. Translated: CASSVQRGPTDTQYF.

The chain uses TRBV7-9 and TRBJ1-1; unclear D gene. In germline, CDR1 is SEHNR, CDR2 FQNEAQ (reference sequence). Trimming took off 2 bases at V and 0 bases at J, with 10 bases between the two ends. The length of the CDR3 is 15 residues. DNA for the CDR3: TGTGCCAGCAGCTTATCAACAGCCATGAACACTGAAGCTTTCTTT. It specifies CASSLSTAMNTEAFF.

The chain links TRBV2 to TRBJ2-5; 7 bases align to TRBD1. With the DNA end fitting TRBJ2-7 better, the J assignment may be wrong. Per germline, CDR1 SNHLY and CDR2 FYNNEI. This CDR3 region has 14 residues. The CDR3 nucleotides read TGTGCCAGCAGACCGACAGGGAGCTCCTACGAGCAGTACTTC. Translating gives CASRPTGSSYEQYF.

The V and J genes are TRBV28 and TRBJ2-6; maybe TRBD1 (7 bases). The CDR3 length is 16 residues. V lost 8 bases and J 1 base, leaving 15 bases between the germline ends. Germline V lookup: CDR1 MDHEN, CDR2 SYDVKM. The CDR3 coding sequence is TGTGCCAGCGGGGGGCCAGGGGGATCTGGGGCCAACGTCCTGACTTTC. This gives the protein CASGGPGGSGANVLTF.

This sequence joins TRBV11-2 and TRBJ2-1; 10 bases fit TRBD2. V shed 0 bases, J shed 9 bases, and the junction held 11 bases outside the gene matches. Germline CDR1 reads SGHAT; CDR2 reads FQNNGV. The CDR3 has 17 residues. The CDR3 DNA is TGTGCCAGCAGCTTAGATCTGGAGCGGGGGGGAGTTGGTGAGCAGTTCTTC. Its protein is CASSLDLERGGVGEQFF.

The CDR3 DNA reads as TGTGCCAGCAGCTTAGCCGACGGGGCCTACGAGCAGTACTTC. It encodes CASSLADGAYEQYF. This chain links TRBV7-6 with TRBJ2-7; D is possibly TRBD2 (5 bases). V was pared by 0 bases and J by 2 bases, with 8 bases between. Germline V gene lookup returns CDR1 SGHVS and CDR2 FNYEAQ. This CDR3 has 14 residues.

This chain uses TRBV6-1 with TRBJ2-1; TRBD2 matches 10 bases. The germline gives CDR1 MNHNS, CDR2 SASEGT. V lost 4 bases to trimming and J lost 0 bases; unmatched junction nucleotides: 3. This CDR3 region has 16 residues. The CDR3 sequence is CASSASGGSSYNEQFF. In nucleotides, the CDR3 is TGTGCCAGCAGTGCTAGCGGGGGAAGCTCCTACAATGAGCAGTTCTTC.

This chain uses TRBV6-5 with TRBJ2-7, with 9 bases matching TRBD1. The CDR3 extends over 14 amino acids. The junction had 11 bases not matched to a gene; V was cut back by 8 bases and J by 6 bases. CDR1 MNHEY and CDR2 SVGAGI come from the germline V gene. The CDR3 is CASGTGTGWAEQYF. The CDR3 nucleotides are TGTGCCAGCGGGACCGGGACAGGGTGGGCCGAGCAGTACTTC.

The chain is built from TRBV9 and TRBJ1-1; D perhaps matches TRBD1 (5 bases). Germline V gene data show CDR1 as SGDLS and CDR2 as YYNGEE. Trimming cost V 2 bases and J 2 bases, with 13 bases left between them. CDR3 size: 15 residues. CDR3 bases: TGTGCCAGCAGCGTCGATTACAGGACAAACACTGAAGCTTTCTTT. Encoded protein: CASSVDYRTNTEAFF.

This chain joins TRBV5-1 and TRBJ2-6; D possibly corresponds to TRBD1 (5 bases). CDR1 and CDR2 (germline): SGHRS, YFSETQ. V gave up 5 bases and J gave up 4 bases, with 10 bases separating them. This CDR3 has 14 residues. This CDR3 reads CASSVRVGANVLTF. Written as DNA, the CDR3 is TGCGCCAGCAGTGTCAGGGTCGGGGCCAACGTCCTGACTTTC.

The CDR3 loop is CASSLGDLSGRGETQYF. The CDR3 region has the DNA TGTGCCAGCAGCTTAGGAGATTTGAGCGGGAGGGGGGAGACCCAGTACTTC. The rearrangement uses TRBV7-8 and TRBJ2-5, with 10 nucleotides matching TRBD2. CDR1 is SGHVS, CDR2 FQNEAQ, per germline. The CDR3 is 17 amino acids. Unmatched junction bases numbered 10, after V lost 1 base and J lost 5 bases. The whole variable domain, remainder taken from reference TRBV7-8 and TRBJ2-5, is GAGVSQSPRYKVAKRGQDVALRCDPISGHVSLFWYQQALGQGPEFLTYFQNEAQLDKSGLPSDRFFAERPEGSVSTLKIQRTQQEDSAVYLCASSLGDLSGRGETQYFGPGTRLLVL.

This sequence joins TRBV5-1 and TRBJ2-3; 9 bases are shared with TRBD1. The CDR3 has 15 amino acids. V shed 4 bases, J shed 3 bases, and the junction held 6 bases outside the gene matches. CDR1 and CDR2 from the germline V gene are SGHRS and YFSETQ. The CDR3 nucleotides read TGCGCCAGCAGCATGGGACAGGGTGGTACAGATACGCAGTATTTT. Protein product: CASSMGQGGTDTQYF.

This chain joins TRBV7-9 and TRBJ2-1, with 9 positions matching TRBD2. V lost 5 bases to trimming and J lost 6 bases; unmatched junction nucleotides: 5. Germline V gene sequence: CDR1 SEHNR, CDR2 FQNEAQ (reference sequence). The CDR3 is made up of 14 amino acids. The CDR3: CASSRTSAPNEQFF. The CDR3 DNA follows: TGTGCCAGCAGCCGGACTAGCGCGCCCAATGAGCAGTTCTTC.

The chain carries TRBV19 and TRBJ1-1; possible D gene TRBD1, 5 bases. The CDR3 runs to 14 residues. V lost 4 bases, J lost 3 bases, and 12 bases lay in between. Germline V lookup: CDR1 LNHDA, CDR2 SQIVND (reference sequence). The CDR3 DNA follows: TGTGCCAGTAGTAGGGACTTAGAGGACACTGAAGCTTTCTTT. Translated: CASSRDLEDTEAFF.

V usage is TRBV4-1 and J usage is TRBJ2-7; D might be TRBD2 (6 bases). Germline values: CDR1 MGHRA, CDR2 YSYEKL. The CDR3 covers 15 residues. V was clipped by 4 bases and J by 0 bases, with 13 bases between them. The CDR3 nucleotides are TGCGCCAGCAGCCTGGGGGGTTCTCTCTCCTACGAGCAGTACTTC. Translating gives CASSLGGSLSYEQYF.

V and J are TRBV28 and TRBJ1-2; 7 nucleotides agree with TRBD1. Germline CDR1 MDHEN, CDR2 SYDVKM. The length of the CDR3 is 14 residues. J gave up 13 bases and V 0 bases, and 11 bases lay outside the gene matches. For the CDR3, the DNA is TGTGCCAGCAGTTTATGGAGATCCGGGACAGATGTCACCTTC. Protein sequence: CASSLWRSGTDVTF.

CDR3 sequence reads: CASRRDRPMNTEAFF. CDR3 coding DNA: TGTGCCAGCAGAAGGGACAGGCCCATGAACACTGAAGCTTTCTTT. This chain links TRBV2 with TRBJ1-1, with 8 bases matching TRBD1. V trimming: 6 bases; J trimming: 0 bases; junction bases outside the gene matches: 6. Germline V gives CDR1 SNHLY, CDR2 FYNNEI. The CDR3 runs to 15 residues. The variable domain in full, with the rest retrieved from reference TRBV2 and TRBJ1-1, is EPEVTQTPSHQVTQMGQEVILRCVPISNHLYFYWYRQILGQKVEFLVSFYNNEISEKSEIFDDQFSVERPDGSNFTLKIRSTKLEDSAMYFCASRRDRPMNTEAFFGQGTRLTVV.

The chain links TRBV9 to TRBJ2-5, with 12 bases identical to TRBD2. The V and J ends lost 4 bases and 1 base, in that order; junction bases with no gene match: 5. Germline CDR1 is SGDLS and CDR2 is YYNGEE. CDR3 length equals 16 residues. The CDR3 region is CASSLALAGGQETQYF. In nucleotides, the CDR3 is TGTGCCAGCAGCCTCGCACTAGCGGGGGGCCAAGAGACCCAGTACTTC.

CDR3 DNA sequence: TGTGCCAGCAAGGGGAAGCCTGAAGCTTTCTTT. Translating gives CASKGKPEAFF. The chain joins TRBV28 to TRBJ1-1; tentative D call: TRBD1 (5 bases). V was clipped by 7 bases and J by 6 bases, with 9 bases between them. Germline V lookup: CDR1 MDHEN, CDR2 SYDVKM. This CDR3 has 11 residues.

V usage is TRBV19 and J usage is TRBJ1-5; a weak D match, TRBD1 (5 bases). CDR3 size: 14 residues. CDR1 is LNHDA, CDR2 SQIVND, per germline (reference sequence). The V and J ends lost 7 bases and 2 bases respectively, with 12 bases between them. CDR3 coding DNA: TGTGCCAGTATTGCGGGGACGGGCAATCAGCCCCAGCATTTT. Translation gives CASIAGTGNQPQHF.

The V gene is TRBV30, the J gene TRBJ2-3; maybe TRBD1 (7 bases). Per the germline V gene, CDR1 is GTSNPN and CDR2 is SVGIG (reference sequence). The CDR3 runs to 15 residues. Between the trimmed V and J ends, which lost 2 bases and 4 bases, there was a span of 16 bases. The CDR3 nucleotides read TGTGCCTGGAGTCCCGGAGGGGGCAGGCCAGATACGCAGTATTTT. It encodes CAWSPGGGRPDTQYF.

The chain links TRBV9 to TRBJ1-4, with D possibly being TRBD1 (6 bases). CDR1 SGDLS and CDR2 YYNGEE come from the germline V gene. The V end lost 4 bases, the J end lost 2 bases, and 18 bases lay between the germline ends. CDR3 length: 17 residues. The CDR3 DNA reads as TGTGCCAGCAGCTTTGGGGGAACAGGGACGACTAATGAAAAACTGTTTTTT. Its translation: CASSFGGTGTTNEKLFF.